One T cell receptor (beta chain) is described in this entry. The ends lost 8 bases at V and 4 bases at J; junction bases unmatched: 11. The germline V gene has CDR1 MGHRA and CDR2 YSYEKL. This CDR3 spans 16 amino acids. This specimen comes from a study of blood T cell repertoires in COVID-19. Across the study: There were acute and convalescent COVID-19 samples, and they came from the United States, Italy and Spain. PBMCs, B-cell-depleted T cells, or T cells were the source of the cDNA or gDNA that made up the material.

As originally analysed: Amplified reference gene primers provided the basis for estimating nucleated cell counts. Sequenced by immunoSEQ multiplex PCR; TCRdb stores in-frame clones only, minus some. V, J and clone size are taken as reported in that table, and D and trimming were inferred from the DNA itself. Altogether under 300,000 clones are present, about nine tenths being singletons, with the ten largest covering 6% to 9%. V and J are TRBV4-1 and TRBJ2-7; 13 bases agree with TRBD2. Sequencing was performed on peripheral blood. The sequence derives from a man between 60 and 75 years old who had recovered from COVID-19. DNA for the CDR3: TGCGCCAGCGCTCCGCGACTAGCGGGGGGTGTATACGAGCAGTACTTC. It specifies CASAPRLAGGVYEQYF.